A single sample is the source of the 7 T cell receptor beta chains below, sequenced in a study of OX40 agonist ivuxolimab in advanced cancers. Generated by immunoSEQ multiplex PCR, the TCRdb table keeps only in-frame clones and is missing some. The sample yields around 68,000 clones, 80% to 90% seen once. Sequencing was performed on CD4+ or CD8+ T cells sorted from blood, taken in a trial of the OX40 agonist ivuxolimab. These receptors originate from an adult with an advanced solid tumor such as melanoma, head and neck, liver or kidney cancer.

V is TRBV5-1 and J is TRBJ1-4, with unresolved D. This CDR3 is built from 15 residues. Germline V lookup: CDR1 SGHRS, CDR2 YFSETQ. Trimming shortened V by 0 bases and J by 2 bases, and 8 bases separated the two germline ends. CDR3 sequence reads: CASSLGSTTNEKLFF. CDR3 nucleotides: TGCGCCAGCAGCTTGGGGAGCACGACTAATGAAAAACTGTTTTTT.

This clone was detected only a few times. The CDR3 loop is CASSQGDQPQHF. CDR3 DNA sequence: TGTGCCAGCAGCCAAGGGGATCAGCCCCAGCATTTT. This chain joins TRBV14 and TRBJ1-5, with D uncertain. CDR1 SGHDN and CDR2 FVKESK come from the germline V gene. V was cut by 1 base and J by 5 bases, with 3 bases left in between. The CDR3 has 12 residues.

This sequence joins TRBV7-9 and TRBJ2-1; 9 nucleotides match TRBD1. J lost 7 bases, V lost 6 bases, and 10 bases had no gene match. The CDR3 totals 15 residues. Germline V gene lookup returns CDR1 SEHNR and CDR2 FQNEAQ (reference sequence). CDR3 nucleotide sequence: TGTGCCAGCAGTTTTTACCTCGGGACAGGGAATGAGCAGTTCTTC. Protein product: CASSFYLGTGNEQFF. Together with reference TRBV7-9 and TRBJ2-1, the CDR3 gives the full variable domain: DTGVSQNPRHKITKRGQNVTFRCDPISEHNRLYWYRQTLGQGPEFLTYFQNEAQLEKSRLLSDRFSAERPKGSFSTLEIQRTEQGDSAMYLCASSFYLGTGNEQFFGPGTRLTVL.

The chain is built from TRBV5-1 and TRBJ2-3; D is uncertain. The V gene lost 6 bases and the J gene lost 0 bases, with 11 bases spanning the gap. The CDR3 loop spans 14 amino acids. Germline V lookup: CDR1 SGHRS, CDR2 YFSETQ. DNA for the CDR3: TGCGCCAGCATGACCTTGTCTAGCACAGATACGCAGTATTTT. Its translation is CASMTLSSTDTQYF.

This chain links TRBV5-1 with TRBJ2-1; 10 nucleotides match TRBD2. This CDR3 spans 15 amino acids. CDR1 is SGHRS, CDR2 YFSETQ, per germline. V dropped 0 bases and J dropped 5; count of bases not matched to a gene: 2. The CDR3 sequence: CASSLAGLANNEQFF. CDR3 nucleotides: TGCGCCAGCAGCTTGGCGGGACTAGCGAACAATGAGCAGTTCTTC.

The gene calls are TRBV5-5 and TRBJ2-3; D not resolved. Germline V gene sequence: CDR1 SGHKS, CDR2 YYEKEE (reference sequence). The CDR3 sequence is 14 residues long. Between the trimmed V and J ends, which lost 2 bases and 3 bases, there was a span of 10 bases. The CDR3 nucleotides read TGTGCCAGCAGCTTAAGGTTGTCGACAGATACGCAGTATTTT. It encodes CASSLRLSTDTQYF.

This rearrangement joins TRBV5-1 to TRBJ1-3; a possible D gene is TRBD1 (5 bases). V lost 3 bases and J 6 bases, leaving 13 bases between the germline ends. Germline CDR1 and CDR2: SGHRS and YFSETQ. The CDR3 is made up of 14 amino acids. The DNA for the CDR3 is TGCGCCAGCAGCTCTCAGGGTTTTGAAAACACCATATATTTT. Translated: CASSSQGFENTIYF. The variable domain in full, completed from reference TRBV5-1 and TRBJ1-3, reads KAGVTQTPRYLIKTRGQQVTLSCSPISGHRSVSWYQQTPGQGLQFLFEYFSETQRNKGNFPGRFSGRQFSNSRSEMNVSTLELGDSALYLCASSSQGFENTIYFGEGSWLTVV.